This TCR beta chain originates from a study of blood T cell repertoires in COVID-19. Study overall: Some COVID-19 samples were acute and others convalescent; all came from the United States, Italy and Spain.

The germline CDR1 and CDR2 sequences are LNHDA and SQIVND (reference sequence). The V end was cut by 8 bases, the J end by 8 bases, with 16 bases between. The CDR3 is 13 amino acids. Original processing notes: Amplification of reference gene primers was used by the study to estimate nucleated cell counts. Clones were sequenced by immunoSEQ multiplex PCR, and TCRdb holds only the in-frame ones, with some missing. That table is the source of V, J and clone size, and D and trimming were worked out from the DNA. The sample holds 250,000 to 300,000 clones, 86% seen once. Those who participated ranged in age from roughly 18 to 100 years and resided in about two dozen US areas. Cohort placement rested on clinical history that participants reported themselves.

The gene calls are TRBV19 and TRBJ2-1; D might be TRBD1 (5 bases). The origin of this receptor is a man in his late teens or twenties who had recovered from COVID-19. Sequenced material: PBMCs or T cells enriched from blood (not recorded which). CDR3 in amino acids: CASLGAFGDEQFF. Here the CDR3 DNA reads TGTGCCAGTTTAGGGGCCTTCGGCGATGAGCAGTTCTTC. Full variable domain (remainder filled in from reference TRBV19 and TRBJ2-1): DGGITQSPKYLFRKEGQNVTLSCEQNLNHDAMYWYRQDPGQGLRLIYYSQIVNDFQKGDIAEGYSVSREKKESFPLTVTSAQKNPTAFYLCASLGAFGDEQFFGPGTRLTVL.